The 23 T cell receptor beta chains in this list originate from one sample, sequenced in a study of T cells in women clearing cervical HPV infection. Clones were sequenced by immunoSEQ multiplex PCR, and TCRdb holds only the in-frame ones, with some missing. This table lists over 45,000 clones. Input material: blood buffy coat. The receptor set was obtained from a woman aged 18 to 75 with a cervical HPV16 infection that either progressed to CIN3+ or cleared (not recorded which).

The CDR3 here is CARFEGGQPQHF. The DNA read from the CDR3 is TGTGCCAGGTTCGAAGGGGGTCAGCCC. J is TRBJ1-5 and V is TRBV6-4, with D possibly TRBD1 on 6 matching bases. Coverage ceases 3 residues before the CDR3 finishes, and the germline J gene fills in the end. Looked up from germline, CDR1 is MRHNA and CDR2 is SNTAGT. V lost 9 bases and J lost 6, with 12 bases in between. The CDR3 length is 12 residues.

Concerning this clone itself: The missing CDR3 end, 3 residues past where the read stops, is filled in from the germline J gene. The rearrangement joins TRBV19 to TRBJ1-1; the match to TRBD1 covers 9 bases. Germline V gives CDR1 LNHDA, CDR2 SQIVND (reference sequence). The trim removed 11 bases at V and 4 bases at J, leaving 8 bases unmatched. CDR3 length: 13 residues. The DNA read from the CDR3 is TGTGCCGGGTCACAGGGGGCCTTCACTGAA. Residues: CAGSQGAFTE. In full, the CDR3 is CAGSQGAFTEAFF. Combining the CDR3 with reference TRBV19 and TRBJ1-1 gives the whole variable domain DGGITQSPKYLFRKEGQNVTLSCEQNLNHDAMYWYRQDPGQGLRLIYYSQIVNDFQKGDIAEGYSVSREKKESFPLTVTSAQKNPTAFYLCAGSQGAFTEAFFGQGTRLTVV.

Regarding this clone: The sequenced fragment ends 3 residues before the CDR3 boundary, so the rest is inferred from the germline J gene. V is TRBV7-9 and J is TRBJ2-7, with 9 positions matching TRBD2. The CDR3 length is 15 residues. Trimming took 1 base from V and 4 from J; bases not matched to a gene: 5. Germline V lookup: CDR1 SEHNR, CDR2 FQNEAQ (reference sequence). The CDR3 sequence: CASSLDLAGIYEQYF. The part of the CDR3 DNA that was read is TGTGCCAGCAGCTTAGATCTAGCGGGGATTTACGAG.

Concerning this clone itself: The CDR3 goes on 3 residues after the read ends, and that part is filled in from the germline J gene. The V gene is TRBV20-1, the J gene TRBJ2-1; 7 bases line up with TRBD2. This CDR3 comprises 16 residues. The junction had 8 bases not matched to a gene; V was cut back by 0 bases and J by 3 bases. Germline V gene sequence: CDR1 DFQATT, CDR2 SNEGSKA (reference sequence). The covered CDR3 bases are TGCAGTGCTAGAGATCTATGGACTAGTAACTACAATGAG. Encoded protein: CSARDLWTSNYNE. Given in full, the CDR3 is CSARDLWTSNYNEQFF.

A note on this clone: The read ends 3 residues before the CDR3 terminus; that terminus is restored from the germline J gene. The genes are TRBV2 and TRBJ2-7; TRBD2 matches 8 bases. The germline V gene encodes CDR1 SNHLY and CDR2 FYNNEI. J gave up 1 base and V 6 bases, and 5 bases lay outside the gene matches. This CDR3 is 14 amino acids long. CDR3 in amino acids: CASRASGSSYEQYF. Incomplete CDR3 DNA: TGTGCCAGCAGGGCAAGCGGGAGTTCCTACGAG.

To note about this clone: The read stops 3 residues short of the end of the CDR3; the missing end is completed from the germline J gene. The chain carries TRBV29-1 and TRBJ1-2; 11 bases map to TRBD1. Germline CDR1 is SQVTM and CDR2 is ANQGSEA. The junction had 5 bases not matched to a gene; V was cut back by 4 bases and J by 4 bases. The CDR3 contains 14 residues. The covered CDR3 bases are TGCAGCGTTGGAGCCGGGACAGGGGGCTATGGC. Its translation is CSVGAGTGGYG. The full CDR3 is CSVGAGTGGYGYTF.

Note on this clone: The CDR3 end lies 3 residues beyond the end of the read and is filled in from the germline J gene. The chain recombines TRBV28 with TRBJ2-1; D is unresolved. Germline V lookup: CDR1 MDHEN, CDR2 SYDVKM. The V gene lost 2 bases and the J gene lost 0 bases, with 14 bases spanning the gap. The CDR3 length is 17 residues. Here the CDR3 reads CASSLHKGDSSYNEQFF. The covered CDR3 bases are TGTGCCAGCAGTTTACATAAGGGCGATTCCTCCTACAATGAG.

Notes on this clone: At one end the junction does not follow the germline gene, possibly because of a read error. The CDR3 end is not reached by the read, which stops 3 residues before it; the germline J gene fills it in. This chain links TRBV4-2 with TRBJ1-1, with D unresolved. The germline V gene has CDR1 LGHNA and CDR2 YNFKEQ. CDR3 length: 16 amino acids. The sequenced CDR3 bases are TGCGCCAGCAGCCAAGATGACGAAGCAGGTTACACTGAA. Its translation is CASSQDDEAGYTE. From start to end, the CDR3 is CASSQDDEAGYTEAFF.

Concerning this clone itself: The read comes to an end 3 residues before the CDR3 does, leaving the germline J gene to fill in the end. V is TRBV29-1 and J is TRBJ1-2; maybe TRBD1 (6 bases). V dropped 6 bases and J dropped 7 bases, with 18 bases sitting between them. From germline, CDR1 is SQVTM and CDR2 ANQGSEA. The CDR3 runs 13 residues. The CDR3 loop is CSVRETGIFGYTF. The CDR3 bases that were read are TGCAGCGTCCGAGAGACAGGAATCTTTGGC. Drawing the rest from reference TRBV29-1 and TRBJ1-2, the complete variable domain is SAVISQKPSRDICQRGTSLTIQCQVDSQVTMMFWYRQQPGQSLTLIATANQGSEATYESGFVIDKFPISRPNLTFSTLTVSNMSPEDSSIYLCSVRETGIFGYTFGSGTRLTVV.

Comments on this clone: The missing CDR3 end, 3 residues past where the read stops, is filled in from the germline J gene. The chain employs TRBV5-4 and TRBJ2-1, with 13 bases aligning to TRBD2. Trimming took 4 bases from V and 9 from J; bases not matched to a gene: 7. The CDR3 length is 15 residues. The V gene's germline CDR1 is SGHNT and CDR2 YYREEE (reference sequence). The CDR3 loop reads CASSQLAGGQGEQFF. The sequenced CDR3 bases are TGTGCCAGCAGCCAACTAGCGGGGGGGCAGGGTGAG.

To note about this clone: The read halts 3 residues ahead of the CDR3 end, with the missing end drawn from the germline J gene. J is TRBJ2-2 and V is TRBV7-8; 7 nucleotides match TRBD1. Germline CDR1 reads SGHVS; CDR2 reads FQNEAQ. Trimming at V came to 5 bases and at J to 2 bases, leaving 11 bases not matched to a gene. The CDR3 sequence is 17 residues long. CDR3 DNA (partial): TGTGCCAGCAGCCGTACCGGGACAGTCCTTAACACCGGGGAG. Its protein is CASSRTGTVLNTGE. Given in full, the CDR3 is CASSRTGTVLNTGELFF.

Concerning this clone: The read ends 3 residues early relative to the CDR3; the germline J gene fills the gap. The rearrangement uses TRBV29-1 and TRBJ2-1; TRBD1 is a possible D gene (5 bases). Germline CDR1 is SQVTM and CDR2 is ANQGSEA. The CDR3 has 14 residues. V was cut by 4 bases and J by 0 bases, with 10 bases left in between. The CDR3: CSVGIGASYNEQFF. The part of the CDR3 DNA that was read is TGCAGCGTTGGGATTGGGGCCTCCTACAATGAG.

A remark on this clone: With the read ending 3 residues before the CDR3 end, the germline J gene is used to fill in that end. The rearrangement uses TRBV9 and TRBJ1-2; D gene uncertain. CDR3 length: 14 residues. Germline CDR1 SGDLS, CDR2 YYNGEE. The covered CDR3 bases are TGTGCCAGCAGCGTAGAGGGCACAAGTGGAGGC. This gives the protein CASSVEGTSGG. The CDR3, in full, reads CASSVEGTSGGYTF.

With respect to this clone: With the read ending 3 residues before the CDR3 end, the germline J gene is used to fill in that end. The rearrangement joins TRBV28 to TRBJ1-2; D may be TRBD1 (5 bases). The CDR3 covers 13 residues. Germline V lookup: CDR1 MDHEN, CDR2 SYDVKM. The CDR3 sequence: CASRRRQFEGYTF. The sequenced part of the CDR3 DNA is TGTGCCAGCAGACGACGACAGTTTGAGGGC.

As for this clone: The read terminates 3 residues ahead of where the CDR3 ends, so the germline J gene completes it. This sequence joins TRBV2 and TRBJ2-1; D is undetermined. CDR1 and CDR2 from the germline V gene are SNHLY and FYNNEI. This CDR3 contains 12 residues. Trimming removed 4 bases at V and 4 bases at J, with 5 bases between. Incomplete CDR3 DNA: TGTGCCAGCAGTGGACAATACAATGAG. This codes for CASSGQYNE. The complete CDR3 reads CASSGQYNEQFF.

A word on this clone: The CDR3 is cut off 3 residues early in the read; its end comes from the germline J gene. V is TRBV20-1 and J is TRBJ2-2; no firm D call. This CDR3 has 15 amino acids. The V and J ends lost 6 bases and 5 bases respectively, with 19 bases between them. Germline CDR1 is DFQATT and CDR2 is SNEGSKA (reference sequence). CDR3: CSAVSGFGVTGELFF. The covered CDR3 bases are TGCAGTGCCGTGTCGGGTTTTGGCGTAACCGGGGAG.

Details on this clone: The read is 3 residues too short to cover the CDR3 end, so that end is filled in from the germline J gene. The rearrangement joins TRBV10-1 to TRBJ1-5; 9 bases are a match to TRBD1. Germline CDR1 WNHNN, CDR2 SYGVQD (reference sequence). The CDR3 is made up of 15 amino acids. With V trimmed by 5 bases and J by 6 bases, 8 bases remained unmatched. CDR3 region: CASSPGTGIGQPQHF. The CDR3 bases that were read are TGCGCCAGCAGTCCCGGGACAGGGATCGGTCAGCCC.

As for this clone: Sequencing ends 3 residues short of the CDR3 end; the germline J gene provides the rest. This sequence joins TRBV12-3 or TRBV12-4 and TRBJ2-3, with D tentatively TRBD2 (6 bases). This CDR3 contains 17 residues. The V and J ends lost 5 bases and 3 bases respectively, with 21 bases between them. CDR3 amino acids: CASSADLARWETDTQYF. The part of the CDR3 DNA that was read is TGTGCCAGCAGTGCCGATCTAGCGCGGTGGGAAACAGATACG.

With respect to this clone: The read comes to an end 3 residues before the CDR3 does, leaving the germline J gene to fill in the end. The J gene is TRBJ1-1, the V gene TRBV14; 7 bases match TRBD1. Germline CDR1 and CDR2: SGHDN and FVKESK. V trimming: 6 bases; J trimming: 1 base; junction bases outside the gene matches: 8. CDR3 length: 15 amino acids. The covered CDR3 bases are TGTGCCAGCAGTCCCTTGACAGGGCGGAACACTGAA. Translating gives CASSPLTGRNTE. The complete CDR3 reads CASSPLTGRNTEAFF. The full variable domain, completed using reference TRBV14 and TRBJ1-1, is EAGVTQFPSHSVIEKGQTVTLRCDPISGHDNLYWYRRVMGKEIKFLLHFVKESKQDESGMPNNRFLAERTGGTYSTLKVQPAELEDSGVYFCASSPLTGRNTEAFFGQGTRLTVV.

Turning to this clone: From the germline J gene comes the end of the CDR3, since the read stops 3 residues before it. The chain recombines TRBV12-3 or TRBV12-4 with TRBJ2-4, with TRBD2 matching over 13 bases. The CDR3 is 16 residues long. Trimming took 6 bases from V and 6 from J; bases not matched to a gene: 8. The sequenced CDR3 bases are TGTGCCAGCAGCACTAGCGGGAGGGGGGTGGGAAACATT. Protein: CASSTSGRGVGNI. The CDR3 in full is CASSTSGRGVGNIQYF.

A remark on this clone: Sequencing ends 3 residues short of the CDR3 end; the germline J gene provides the rest. The J gene is TRBJ1-5, the V gene TRBV19; D call uncertain. V lost 0 bases to trimming and J lost 0 bases, with 3 bases between them. The CDR3 spans 14 residues. Germline V lookup: CDR1 LNHDA, CDR2 SQIVND (reference sequence). The CDR3 spells CASSIDGSNQPQHF. Incomplete CDR3 DNA: TGTGCCAGTAGTATAGACGGTAGCAATCAGCCC.

As for this clone: The CDR3 end falls 3 residues outside the read, so it is completed with the germline J gene. The J gene is TRBJ1-5, the V gene TRBV2; TRBD1 matches at 7 bases. V was clipped by 4 bases and J by 2 bases; unmatched bases: 5. Per the germline V gene, CDR1 is SNHLY and CDR2 is FYNNEI. This CDR3 comprises 15 residues. Here the CDR3 reads CASSGAGTGNQPQHF. The sequenced CDR3 bases are TGTGCCAGCAGTGGGGCAGGGACAGGCAATCAGCCC. The whole variable domain, remainder taken from reference TRBV2 and TRBJ1-5, is EPEVTQTPSHQVTQMGQEVILRCVPISNHLYFYWYRQILGQKVEFLVSFYNNEISEKSEIFDDQFSVERPDGSNFTLKIRSTKLEDSAMYFCASSGAGTGNQPQHFGDGTRLSIL.

Turning to this clone: The CDR3 end falls 3 residues outside the read, so it is completed with the germline J gene. The rearrangement links TRBV20-1 to TRBJ2-1, with 12 bases identical to TRBD2. The ends lost 6 bases at V and 7 bases at J; junction bases unmatched: 10. Germline values: CDR1 DFQATT, CDR2 SNEGSKA (reference sequence). This CDR3 spans 15 amino acids. The sequenced CDR3 bases are TGCAGTGCCCCCGGCCTAGCGGGAGGGGGTAATGAG. Protein sequence: CSAPGLAGGGNE. The full-length CDR3 reads as CSAPGLAGGGNEQFF.